This T cell receptor (beta chain) originates from a study of cytomegalovirus exposure and HLA in healthy donors. Overall study findings and caveats: The study flagged some 170 TCR beta chains as cytomegalovirus-associated. Accounts indicate the classifier identified cytomegalovirus status with strong specificity and sensitivity.

Profiled with immunoSEQ multiplex PCR; TCRdb holds only in-frame clones, not every one. The data hold roughly 200,000 clones, with 80% to 85% observed a single time. A single count supports this clone. Its antigen is unknown. The CDR3 sequence is 14 residues long. The J segment lost 10 bases and the V segment lost 7 bases, leaving 9 bases of the junction unmatched. Germline V lookup: CDR1 MNHEY, CDR2 SVGAGI. The sequencing input was PBMCs. The source is a woman aged 30 to 39 in good health and CMV-seronegative. V usage is TRBV6-5 and J usage is TRBJ2-1; 11 bases agree with TRBD2. The CDR3 reads CASTPSGGIREQFF. The CDR3, as DNA: TGTGCCAGCACCCCTAGCGGGGGGATTAGGGAGCAGTTCTTC.